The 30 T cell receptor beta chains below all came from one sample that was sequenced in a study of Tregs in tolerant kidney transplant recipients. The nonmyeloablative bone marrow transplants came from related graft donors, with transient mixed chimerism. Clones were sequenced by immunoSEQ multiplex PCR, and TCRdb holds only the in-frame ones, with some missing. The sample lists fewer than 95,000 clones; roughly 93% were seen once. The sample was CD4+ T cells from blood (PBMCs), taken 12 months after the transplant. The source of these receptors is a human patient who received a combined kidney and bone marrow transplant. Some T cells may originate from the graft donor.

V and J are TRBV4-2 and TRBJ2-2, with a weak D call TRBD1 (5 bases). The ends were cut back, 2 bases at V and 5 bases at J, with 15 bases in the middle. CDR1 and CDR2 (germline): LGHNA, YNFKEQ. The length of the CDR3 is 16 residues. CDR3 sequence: CASSQSRRTRTGELFF. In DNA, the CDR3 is TGTGCCAGCAGCCAATCCCGCAGGACAAGAACCGGGGAGCTGTTTTTT.

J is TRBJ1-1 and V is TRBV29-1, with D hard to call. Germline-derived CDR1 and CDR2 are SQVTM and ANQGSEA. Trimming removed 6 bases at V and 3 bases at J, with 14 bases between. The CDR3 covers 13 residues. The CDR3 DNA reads TGCAGCGTCGTGGACTTTCTCGACACTGAAGCTTTCTTT. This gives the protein CSVVDFLDTEAFF.

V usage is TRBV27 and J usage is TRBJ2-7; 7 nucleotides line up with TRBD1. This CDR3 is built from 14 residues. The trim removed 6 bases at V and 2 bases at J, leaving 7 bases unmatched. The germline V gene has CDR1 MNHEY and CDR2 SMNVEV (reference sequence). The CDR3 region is CASSTGQPPYEQYF. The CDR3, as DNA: TGTGCCAGCAGCACGGGACAGCCTCCCTACGAGCAGTACTTC.

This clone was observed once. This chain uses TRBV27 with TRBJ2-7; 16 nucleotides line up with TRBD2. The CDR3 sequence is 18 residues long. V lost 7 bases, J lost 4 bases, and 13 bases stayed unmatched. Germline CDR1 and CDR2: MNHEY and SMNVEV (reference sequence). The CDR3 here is CASTNGTSGRVLRYEQYF. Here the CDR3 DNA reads TGTGCCAGCACCAACGGGACTAGCGGGAGGGTTTTGCGGTACGAGCAGTACTTC.

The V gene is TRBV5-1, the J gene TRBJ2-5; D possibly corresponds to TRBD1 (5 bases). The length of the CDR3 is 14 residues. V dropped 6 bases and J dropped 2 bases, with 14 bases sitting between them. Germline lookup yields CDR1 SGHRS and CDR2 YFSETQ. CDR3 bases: TGCGCCAGCAAAGTAGCAGGGCGTCAAGAGACCCAGTACTTC. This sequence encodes CASKVAGRQETQYF.

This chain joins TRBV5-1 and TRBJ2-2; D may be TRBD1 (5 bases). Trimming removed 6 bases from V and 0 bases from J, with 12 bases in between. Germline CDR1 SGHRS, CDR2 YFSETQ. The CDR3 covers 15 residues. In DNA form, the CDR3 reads TGCGCCAGCACCCAGGGCGCCGCGAACACCGGGGAGCTGTTTTTT. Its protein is CASTQGAANTGELFF. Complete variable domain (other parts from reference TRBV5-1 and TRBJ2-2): KAGVTQTPRYLIKTRGQQVTLSCSPISGHRSVSWYQQTPGQGLQFLFEYFSETQRNKGNFPGRFSGRQFSNSRSEMNVSTLELGDSALYLCASTQGAANTGELFFGEGSRLTVL.

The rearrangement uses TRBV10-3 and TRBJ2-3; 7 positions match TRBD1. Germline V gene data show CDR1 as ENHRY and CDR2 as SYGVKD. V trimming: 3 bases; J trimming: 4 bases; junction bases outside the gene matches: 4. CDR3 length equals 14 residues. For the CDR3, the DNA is TGTGCCATCAGTGACCCAACAGGGGCAGATACGCAGTATTTT. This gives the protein CAISDPTGADTQYF.

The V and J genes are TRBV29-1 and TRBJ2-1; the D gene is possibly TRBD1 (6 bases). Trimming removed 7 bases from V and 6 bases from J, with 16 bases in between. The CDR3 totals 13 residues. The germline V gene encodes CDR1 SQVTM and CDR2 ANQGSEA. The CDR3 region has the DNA TGCAGCGCTCTAGGGGGTAAATCCAATGAGCAGTTCTTC. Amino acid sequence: CSALGGKSNEQFF.

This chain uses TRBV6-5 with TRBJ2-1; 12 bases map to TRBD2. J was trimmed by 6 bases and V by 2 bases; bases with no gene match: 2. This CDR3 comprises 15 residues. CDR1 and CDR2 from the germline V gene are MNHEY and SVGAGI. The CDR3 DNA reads TGTGCCAGCAGTTACGGACTAGCGGGAAGCAATGAGCAGTTCTTC. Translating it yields CASSYGLAGSNEQFF.

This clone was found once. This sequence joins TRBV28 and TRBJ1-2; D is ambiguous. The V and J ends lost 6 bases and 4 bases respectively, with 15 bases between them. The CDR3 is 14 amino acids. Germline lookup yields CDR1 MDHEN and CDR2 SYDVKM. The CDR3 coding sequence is TGTGCCAGCAGCCAAACCGCAGGTTTCTATGGCTACACCTTC. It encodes CASSQTAGFYGYTF.

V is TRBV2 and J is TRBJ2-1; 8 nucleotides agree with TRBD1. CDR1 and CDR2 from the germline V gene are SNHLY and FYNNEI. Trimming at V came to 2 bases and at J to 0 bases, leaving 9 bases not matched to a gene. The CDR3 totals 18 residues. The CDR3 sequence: CASSERGTGASSYNEQFF. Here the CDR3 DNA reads TGTGCCAGCAGTGAAAGGGGGACAGGCGCAAGCTCCTACAATGAGCAGTTCTTC. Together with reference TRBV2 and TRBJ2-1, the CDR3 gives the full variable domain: EPEVTQTPSHQVTQMGQEVILRCVPISNHLYFYWYRQILGQKVEFLVSFYNNEISEKSEIFDDQFSVERPDGSNFTLKIRSTKLEDSAMYFCASSERGTGASSYNEQFFGPGTRLTVL.

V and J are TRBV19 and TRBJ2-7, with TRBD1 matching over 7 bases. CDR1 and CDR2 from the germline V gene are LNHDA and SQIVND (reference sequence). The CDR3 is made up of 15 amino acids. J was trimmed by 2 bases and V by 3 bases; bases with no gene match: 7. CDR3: CASSIQTGFPYEQYF. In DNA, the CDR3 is TGTGCCAGTAGTATCCAGACAGGGTTTCCCTACGAGCAGTACTTC.

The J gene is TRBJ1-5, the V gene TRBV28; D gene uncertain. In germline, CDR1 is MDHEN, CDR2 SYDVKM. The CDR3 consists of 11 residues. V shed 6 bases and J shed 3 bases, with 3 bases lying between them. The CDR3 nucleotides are TGTGCCAGCAGCTTCAATCAGCCCCAGCATTTT. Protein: CASSFNQPQHF.

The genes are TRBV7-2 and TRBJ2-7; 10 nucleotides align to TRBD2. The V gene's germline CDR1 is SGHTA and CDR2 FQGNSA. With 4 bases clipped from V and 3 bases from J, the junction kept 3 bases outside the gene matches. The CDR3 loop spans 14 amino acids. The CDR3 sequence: CASSSLAGDYEQYF. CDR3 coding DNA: TGTGCCAGCAGCTCCCTAGCGGGGGACTACGAGCAGTACTTC.

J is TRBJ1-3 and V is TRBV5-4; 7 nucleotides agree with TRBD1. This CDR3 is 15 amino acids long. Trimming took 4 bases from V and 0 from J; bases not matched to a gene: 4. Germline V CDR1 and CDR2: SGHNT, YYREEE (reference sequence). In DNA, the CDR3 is TGTGCCAGCAGCCACCGGACAGGCTCTGGAAACACCATATATTTT. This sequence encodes CASSHRTGSGNTIYF.

DNA of the CDR3: TGTGCCAGTAGTGCGCTACAGGGCCCCCGAGGCTACACCTTC. It encodes CASSALQGPRGYTF. The V call is TRBV19, the J call TRBJ1-2; TRBD1 might be the D (6 bases). Germline V gene lookup returns CDR1 LNHDA and CDR2 SQIVND (reference sequence). V was pared by 5 bases and J by 8 bases, with 18 bases between. The CDR3 covers 14 residues.

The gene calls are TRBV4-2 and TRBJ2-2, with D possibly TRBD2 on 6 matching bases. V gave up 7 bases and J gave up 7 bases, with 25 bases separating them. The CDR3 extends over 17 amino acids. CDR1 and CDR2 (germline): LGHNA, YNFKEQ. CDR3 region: CASNVKGRGVPFGELFF. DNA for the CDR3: TGTGCCAGCAACGTCAAGGGCCGCGGGGTGCCCTTCGGGGAGCTGTTTTTT.

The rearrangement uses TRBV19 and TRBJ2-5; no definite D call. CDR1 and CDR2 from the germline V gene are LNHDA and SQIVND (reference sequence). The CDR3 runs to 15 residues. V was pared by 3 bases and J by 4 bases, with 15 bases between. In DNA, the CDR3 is TGTGCCAGTAGTATCAACCTAGGCGGATTAGAGACCCAGTACTTC. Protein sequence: CASSINLGGLETQYF.

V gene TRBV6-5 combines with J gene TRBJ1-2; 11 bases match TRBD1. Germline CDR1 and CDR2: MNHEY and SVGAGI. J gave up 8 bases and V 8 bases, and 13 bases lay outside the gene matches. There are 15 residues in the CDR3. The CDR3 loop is CASRRAGQGAEGYTF. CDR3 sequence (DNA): TGTGCCAGCCGACGCGCCGGACAGGGGGCTGAAGGCTACACCTTC.

For the CDR3, the DNA is TGCGCCAGCAGTGAAGAGGGCAGGGAGGGTGACAATCAGCCCCAGCATTTT. It specifies CASSEEGREGDNQPQHF. The gene calls are TRBV10-1 and TRBJ1-5; D is perhaps TRBD1 (5 bases). CDR1 and CDR2 (germline): WNHNN, SYGVQD (reference sequence). CDR3 length equals 17 residues. V was cut by 3 bases and J by 3 bases, with 18 bases left in between.

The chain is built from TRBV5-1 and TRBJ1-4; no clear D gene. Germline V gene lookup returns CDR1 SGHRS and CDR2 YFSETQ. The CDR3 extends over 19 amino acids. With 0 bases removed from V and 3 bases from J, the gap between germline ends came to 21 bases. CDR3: CASSLASVREIAANEKLFF. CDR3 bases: TGCGCCAGCAGCTTGGCCTCGGTAAGGGAGATTGCGGCTAATGAAAAACTGTTTTTT.

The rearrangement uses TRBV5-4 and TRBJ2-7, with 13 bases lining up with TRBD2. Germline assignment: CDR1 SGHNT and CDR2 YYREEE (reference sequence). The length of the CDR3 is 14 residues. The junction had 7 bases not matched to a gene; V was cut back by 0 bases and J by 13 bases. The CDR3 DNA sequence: TGTGCCAGCAGCTTGGCCCGGACTAGCGGGAGAATCTACTTC. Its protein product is CASSLARTSGRIYF.

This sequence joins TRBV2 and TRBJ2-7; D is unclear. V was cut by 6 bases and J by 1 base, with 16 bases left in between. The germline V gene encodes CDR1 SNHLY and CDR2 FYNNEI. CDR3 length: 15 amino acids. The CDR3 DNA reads TGTGCCAGCAGGTACACCTGGGCCGCTTCCTACGAGCAGTACTTC. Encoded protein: CASRYTWAASYEQYF.

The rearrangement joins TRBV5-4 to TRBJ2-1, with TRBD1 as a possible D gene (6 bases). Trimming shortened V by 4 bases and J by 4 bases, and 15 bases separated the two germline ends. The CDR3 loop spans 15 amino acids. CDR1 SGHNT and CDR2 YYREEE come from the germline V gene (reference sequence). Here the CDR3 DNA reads TGTGCCAGCAGCGGGTCAGGTCAGGGGTACAATGAGCAGTTCTTC. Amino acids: CASSGSGQGYNEQFF.

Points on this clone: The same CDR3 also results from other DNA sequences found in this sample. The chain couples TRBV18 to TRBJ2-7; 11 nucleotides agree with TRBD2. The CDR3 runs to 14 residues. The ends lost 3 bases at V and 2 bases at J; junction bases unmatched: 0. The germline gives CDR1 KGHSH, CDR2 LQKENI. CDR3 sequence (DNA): TGTGCCAGCTCACCTAGCGGGGGGGCCTACGAGCAGTACTTC. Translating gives CASSPSGGAYEQYF.

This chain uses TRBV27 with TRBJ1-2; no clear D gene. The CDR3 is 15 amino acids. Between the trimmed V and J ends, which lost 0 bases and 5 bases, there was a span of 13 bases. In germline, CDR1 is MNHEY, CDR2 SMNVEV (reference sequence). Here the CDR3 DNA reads TGTGCCAGCAGTTTATCGGCCCGTCGACTATATGGCTACACCTTC. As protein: CASSLSARRLYGYTF.

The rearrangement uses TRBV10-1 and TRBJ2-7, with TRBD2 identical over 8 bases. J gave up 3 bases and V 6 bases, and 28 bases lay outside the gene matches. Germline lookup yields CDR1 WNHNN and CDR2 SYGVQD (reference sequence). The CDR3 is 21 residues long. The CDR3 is CASSDVNRHDREREGHYEQYF. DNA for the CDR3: TGCGCCAGCAGCGACGTCAACAGACACGACCGGGAACGGGAGGGCCACTACGAGCAGTACTTC.

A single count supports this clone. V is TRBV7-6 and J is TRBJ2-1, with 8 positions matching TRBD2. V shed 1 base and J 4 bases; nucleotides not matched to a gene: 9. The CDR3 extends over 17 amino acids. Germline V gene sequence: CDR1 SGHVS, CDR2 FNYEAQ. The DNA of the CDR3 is TGTGCCAGCAGCTTAGTTCCAGCGGGGGCCACTTACAATGAGCAGTTCTTC. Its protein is CASSLVPAGATYNEQFF.

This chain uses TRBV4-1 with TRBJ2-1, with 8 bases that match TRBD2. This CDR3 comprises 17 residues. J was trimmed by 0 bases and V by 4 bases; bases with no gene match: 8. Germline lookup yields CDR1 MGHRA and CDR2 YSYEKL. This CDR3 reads CASSRPTSANSYNEQFF. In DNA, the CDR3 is TGCGCCAGCAGCCGCCCGACTAGCGCTAACTCCTACAATGAGCAGTTCTTC.

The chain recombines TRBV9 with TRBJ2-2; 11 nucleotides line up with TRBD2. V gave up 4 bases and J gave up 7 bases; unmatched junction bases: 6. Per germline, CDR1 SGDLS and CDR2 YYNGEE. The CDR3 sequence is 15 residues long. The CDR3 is CASSFLAGGDGELFF. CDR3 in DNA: TGTGCCAGCAGCTTCTTAGCGGGGGGGGACGGGGAGCTGTTTTTT.